These T cell receptor beta chains were read from a single sample in a study of cytomegalovirus exposure and HLA in healthy donors. Here immunoSEQ multiplex PCR was the method, and the copy in TCRdb shows in-frame clones only, minus some. The data show roughly 160,000 clones, roughly 80% seen once. Specimen: PBMCs. The receptor source for this set is a male donor in good health and CMV-seronegative. Both conserved end residues are part of each CDR3. A D gene is named only where the DNA matches it firmly. Clone size is not always given. Where it is, it says once, few, many or a class for expanded clones.

j_call clone_size d_call v_call cdr3_nt cdr3_aa
TRBJ2-7 . TRBD1 TRBV5-1 TGCGCCAGCAGTCTGACAGGGAACGAGGCCGAGCAGTACTTC CASSLTGNEAEQYF
TRBJ2-7 . TRBD1 TRBV11-2 TGTGCCAGCAGCTTAGGCGGGACAGGGACCGAGCAGTACTTC CASSLGGTGTEQYF
TRBJ1-2 . TRBD1 TRBV7-6 TGTGCCAGCCTGAAGGGACAGGCAGATGGCTACACCTTC CASLKGQADGYTF
TRBJ2-1 . . TRBV5-1 TGCGCCAGCCATCGGGGGTCGTCCTACAATGAGCAGTTCTTC CASHRGSSYNEQFF
TRBJ1-1 . TRBD1 TRBV7-8 TGTGCCAGCAGCTTAGCGGACAGGGGGCGCACGAGTGAAGCTTTCTTT CASSLADRGRTSEAFF
TRBJ1-3 . . TRBV4-1 TGCGCCAGCAGCCAAGTTCCCTTCCTGAGCTCTGGAAACACCATATATTTT CASSQVPFLSSGNTIYF
TRBJ2-2 . . TRBV4-1 TGCGCCAGCAGCCAATTTCAGGTCTCCAACACCGGGGAGCTGTTTTTT CASSQFQVSNTGELFF
TRBJ2-2 . . TRBV16 TGTGCCAGCAGTCAAGGACTTAACACCGGGGAGCTGTTTTTT CASSQGLNTGELFF
TRBJ2-5 . . TRBV5-1 TGCGCCAGCACCGGTGGAGTTTTCCAAGAGACCCAGTACTTC CASTGGVFQETQYF
TRBJ2-1 . TRBD2 TRBV4-1 TGCGCCAGCAGCCAAACTAGCGGGAGACACAATGAGCAGTTCTTC CASSQTSGRHNEQFF
TRBJ2-1 . TRBD2 TRBV19 TGTGCCAGTAGTATTACTAGCGGGGGGAACAATGAGCAGTTCTTC CASSITSGGNNEQFF
TRBJ1-4 . TRBD1 TRBV7-9 TGTGCCAGCAGTCCCGGGACAGGGGTTGAAAAACTGTTTTTT CASSPGTGVEKLFF
TRBJ1-2 . TRBD1 TRBV25-1 TGTGCCAGCACCCCGGGACAGCCAAGCCAAGCTAACTATGGCTACACCTTC CASTPGQPSQANYGYTF
TRBJ1-5 . TRBD1 TRBV19 TGTGCCAGTAGTATCAGGACAGGATCAAGCAATCAGCCCCAGCATTTT CASSIRTGSSNQPQHF
TRBJ1-6 . . TRBV6-5 TGTGCCAGCAGGGGGGGGGCGAAACCCCTCCACTTT CASRGGAKPLHF
TRBJ2-7 . TRBD2 TRBV7-2 TGTGCCAGCAGCAGACGGGGGGGCGTGAACGAGCAGTACTTC CASSRRGGVNEQYF
TRBJ2-1 . TRBD1 TRBV27 TGTGCCAGCAGAGGGACAGGATATTACAATGAGCAGTTCTTC CASRGTGYYNEQFF
TRBJ2-6 . TRBD1 TRBV2 TGTGCCAGCAGTTTTCCGGTACAGGGGCGTCTTTCTGGGGCCAACGTCCTGACTTTC CASSFPVQGRLSGANVLTF
TRBJ1-5 . TRBD1 TRBV10-3 TGTGCCATCAGTGAGTCCGGGACAGACAATCAGCCCCAGCATTTT CAISESGTDNQPQHF
TRBJ1-5 few TRBD1 TRBV6-5 TGTGCCAGCAGGCCGGGACAGTCTTACAATCAGCCCCAGCATTTT CASRPGQSYNQPQHF
TRBJ1-1 . TRBD1 TRBV19 TGTGCCACGACAGGGATGAACACTGAAGCTTTCTTT CATTGMNTEAFF
TRBJ2-7 once TRBD1 TRBV5-1 TGCGCCAGCAGTTGGGTAGTAGGACAGGGGGCTCTCGAGCAGTACTTC CASSWVVGQGALEQYF